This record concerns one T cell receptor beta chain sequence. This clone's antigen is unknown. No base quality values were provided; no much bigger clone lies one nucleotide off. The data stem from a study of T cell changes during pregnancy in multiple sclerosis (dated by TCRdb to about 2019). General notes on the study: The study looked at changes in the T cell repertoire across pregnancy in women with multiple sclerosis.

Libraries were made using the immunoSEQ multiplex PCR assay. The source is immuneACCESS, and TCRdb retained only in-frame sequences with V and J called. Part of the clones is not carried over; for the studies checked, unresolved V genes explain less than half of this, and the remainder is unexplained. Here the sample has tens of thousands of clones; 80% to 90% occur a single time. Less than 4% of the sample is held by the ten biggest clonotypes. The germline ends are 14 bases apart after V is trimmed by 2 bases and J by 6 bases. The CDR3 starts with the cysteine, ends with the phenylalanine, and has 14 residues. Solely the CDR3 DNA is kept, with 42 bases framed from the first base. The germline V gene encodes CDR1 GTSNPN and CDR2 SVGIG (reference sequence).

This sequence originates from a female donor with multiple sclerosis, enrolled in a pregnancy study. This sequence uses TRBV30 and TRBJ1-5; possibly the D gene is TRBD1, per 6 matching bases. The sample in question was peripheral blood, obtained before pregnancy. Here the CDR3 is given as CAWSPGVNSQPQHF. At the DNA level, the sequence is TGTGCCTGGAGTCCAGGGGTAAATAGTCAGCCCCAGCATTTT.